The 7 T cell receptor beta chains in this list originate from one sample, sequenced in a study of shared clonotypes between healthy human individuals. The table came from immunoSEQ multiplex PCR; TCRdb's copy has only in-frame clones and leaves some out. The sample records 950,000 to 1,100,000 clones, around 76% being singletons. Sequencing was performed on memory CD4+ T cells sorted from blood. Subset denoted: CD45RA-negative fraction. These receptors were obtained from a man younger than 35 in good health.

This clone was observed a handful of times. The chain recombines TRBV14 with TRBJ1-2; no reliable D call. V lost 2 bases to trimming and J lost 7 bases, with 11 bases between them. The CDR3 runs to 13 residues. Germline CDR1 and CDR2: SGHDN and FVKESK. CDR3 bases: TGTGCCAGCAGCCAAAGATCCCGTCGTGGCTACACCTTC. Amino acid sequence: CASSQRSRRGYTF.

V gene TRBV30 combines with J gene TRBJ1-3; no reliable D call. From germline, CDR1 is GTSNPN and CDR2 SVGIG (reference sequence). The CDR3 totals 15 residues. V was pared by 1 base and J by 0 bases, with 10 bases between. The CDR3 DNA sequence: TGTGCCTGGAGTGCTTCTGCTTTCTCTGGAAACACCATATATTTT. Its protein is CAWSASAFSGNTIYF.

The chain recombines TRBV5-5 with TRBJ2-3, with 14 nucleotides matching TRBD2. This CDR3 has 16 amino acids. V shed 4 bases and J 1 base; nucleotides not matched to a gene: 2. CDR1 SGHKS and CDR2 YYEKEE come from the germline V gene (reference sequence). The chain's CDR3 is CASSAGLAGGTDTQYF. CDR3 coding DNA: TGTGCCAGCAGCGCGGGACTAGCGGGAGGCACAGATACGCAGTATTTT.

As DNA, the CDR3 is TGTGCCAGCAGTGGTAGACAGCTTTACGAGCAGTACTTC. It is translated as CASSGRQLYEQYF. The genes are TRBV6-1 and TRBJ2-7; maybe TRBD1 (5 bases). V was shortened by 4 bases and J by 4 bases, with 11 bases between the two germline ends. Germline CDR1 and CDR2: MNHNS and SASEGT. The CDR3 sequence is 13 residues long.

The CDR3 coding sequence is TGTGCCAGCAGTTTCGGCAGGCATCAATATAATTCACCCCTCCACTTT. Encoded protein: CASSFGRHQYNSPLHF. The chain uses TRBV28 and TRBJ1-6; D not resolved. Germline lookup yields CDR1 MDHEN and CDR2 SYDVKM. V was shortened by 3 bases and J by 4 bases, with 13 bases between the two germline ends. The CDR3 consists of 16 residues.

In its sample, this clone was seen a few times. J is TRBJ2-2 and V is TRBV2; no reliable D call. V lost 3 bases to trimming and J lost 1 base, with 6 bases between them. CDR3 length equals 14 residues. The germline V gene has CDR1 SNHLY and CDR2 FYNNEI. CDR3 region: CASSDWGNTGELFF. In DNA form, the CDR3 reads TGTGCCAGCAGTGATTGGGGGAACACCGGGGAGCTGTTTTTT.

The V and J genes are TRBV7-9 and TRBJ2-7, with D possibly matching TRBD2 (5 bases). This CDR3 is built from 12 residues. In germline, CDR1 is SEHNR, CDR2 FQNEAQ (reference sequence). Trimming stripped 0 bases from V and 10 bases from J, with 10 bases between. The CDR3 sequence is CASSLAVGEQYF. In DNA, the CDR3 is TGTGCCAGCAGCTTAGCTGTGGGAGAACAGTACTTC.